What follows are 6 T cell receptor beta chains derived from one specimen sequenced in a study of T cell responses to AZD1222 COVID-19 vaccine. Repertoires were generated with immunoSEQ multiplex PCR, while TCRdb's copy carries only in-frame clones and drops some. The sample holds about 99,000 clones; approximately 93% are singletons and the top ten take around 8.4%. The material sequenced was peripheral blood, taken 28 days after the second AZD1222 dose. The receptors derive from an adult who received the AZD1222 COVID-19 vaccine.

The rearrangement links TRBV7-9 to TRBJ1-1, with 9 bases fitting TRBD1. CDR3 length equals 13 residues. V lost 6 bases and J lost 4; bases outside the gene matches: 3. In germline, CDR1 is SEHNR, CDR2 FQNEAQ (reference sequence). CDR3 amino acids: CASSWDRVTEAFF. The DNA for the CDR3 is TGTGCCAGCAGTTGGGACAGGGTCACTGAAGCTTTCTTT.

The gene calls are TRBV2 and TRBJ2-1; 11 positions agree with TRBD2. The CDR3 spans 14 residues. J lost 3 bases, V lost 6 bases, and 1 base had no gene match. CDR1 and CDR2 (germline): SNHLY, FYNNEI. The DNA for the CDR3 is TGTGCCAGCAGACTAGCGGGAGTCTACAATGAGCAGTTCTTC. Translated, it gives CASRLAGVYNEQFF.

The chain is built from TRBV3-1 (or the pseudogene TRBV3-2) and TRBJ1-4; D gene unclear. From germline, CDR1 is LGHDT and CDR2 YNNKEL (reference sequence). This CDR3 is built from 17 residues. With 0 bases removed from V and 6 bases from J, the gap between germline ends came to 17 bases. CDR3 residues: CASSQDGFQGGDEKLFF. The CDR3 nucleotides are TGTGCCAGCAGCCAAGATGGGTTCCAAGGTGGGGATGAAAAACTGTTTTTT.

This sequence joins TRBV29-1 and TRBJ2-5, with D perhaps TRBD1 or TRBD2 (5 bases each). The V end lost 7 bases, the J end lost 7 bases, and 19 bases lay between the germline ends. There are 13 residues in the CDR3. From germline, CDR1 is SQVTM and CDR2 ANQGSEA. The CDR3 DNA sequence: TGCAGCGCTGACCCGGGACGTGGGGGGACCCAGTACTTC. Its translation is CSADPGRGGTQYF.

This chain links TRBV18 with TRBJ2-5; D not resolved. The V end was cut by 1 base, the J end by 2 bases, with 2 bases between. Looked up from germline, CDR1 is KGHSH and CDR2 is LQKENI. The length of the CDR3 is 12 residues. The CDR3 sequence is CASSPQQETQYF. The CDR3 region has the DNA TGTGCCAGCTCACCACAGCAAGAGACCCAGTACTTC.

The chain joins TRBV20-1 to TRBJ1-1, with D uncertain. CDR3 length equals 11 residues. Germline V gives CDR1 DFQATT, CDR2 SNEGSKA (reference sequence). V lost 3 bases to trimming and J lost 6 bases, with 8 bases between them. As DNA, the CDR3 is TGCAGTGCTAGTTCCCCCGCTGAAGCTTTCTTT. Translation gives CSASSPAEAFF.